This TCR beta chain was identified in a study of T cell responses to AZD1222 COVID-19 vaccine. The repertoire was sequenced with immunoSEQ multiplex PCR; TCRdb's copy has only in-frame clones and lacks some. The table lists about 140,000 clones. CDR3 length: 17 amino acids. The V gene lost 5 bases and the J gene lost 4 bases, with 21 bases spanning the gap. Per germline, CDR1 MNHNY and CDR2 SVGAGI (reference sequence). The specimen was peripheral blood. The chain carries TRBV6-6 and TRBJ1-5; tentative D call: TRBD1 (5 bases). The TCR sequence derives from an adult in good health. DNA of the CDR3: TGTGCCAGCAGTCCCCCCCGGGGCGCGGGGTTAAATCAGCCCCAGCATTTT. Translating it yields CASSPPRGAGLNQPQHF.